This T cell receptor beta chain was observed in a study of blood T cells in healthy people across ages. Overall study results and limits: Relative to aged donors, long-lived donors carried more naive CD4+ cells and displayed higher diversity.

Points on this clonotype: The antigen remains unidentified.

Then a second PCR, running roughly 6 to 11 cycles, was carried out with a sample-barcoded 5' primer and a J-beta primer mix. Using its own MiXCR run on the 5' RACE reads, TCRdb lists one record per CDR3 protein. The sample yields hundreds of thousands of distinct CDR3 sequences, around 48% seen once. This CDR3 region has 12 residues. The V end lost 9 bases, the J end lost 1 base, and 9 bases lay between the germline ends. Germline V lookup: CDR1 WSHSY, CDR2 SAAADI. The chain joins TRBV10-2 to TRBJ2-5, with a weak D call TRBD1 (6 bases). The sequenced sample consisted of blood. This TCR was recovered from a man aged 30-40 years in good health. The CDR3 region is CASGQPQETQYF. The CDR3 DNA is TGCGCCAGTGGACAGCCCCAAGAGACCCAGTACTTC.